The rows below give T cell receptor beta chains drawn from one sample of a study of tumor-infiltrating lymphocytes in primary liver carcinoma. MiXCR, run by TCRdb on the multiplex PCR reads, gives a single entry per CDR3 protein. The data show 35,000 to 45,000 distinct CDR3 sequences, roughly 77% seen once. The source material was tumor-adjacent normal liver tissue. Every receptor here comes from a woman under 40 with primary liver carcinoma and hepatitis B virus infection. Both conserved end residues are part of each CDR3. D genes are given only for firm matches. Size is stated for part of the rows, as once, few or many counts, or as a class when the clone is expanded.

D	size	J	V	DNA	CDR3
TRBD2	NA	TRBJ2-2	TRBV6-2/TRBV6-3	TGTGCCAGCAGGATGGGACTAGGGGCCACCGGGGAGCTGTTCTTT	CASRMGLGATGELFF
NA	many	TRBJ1-1	TRBV14	TGTGCCAGCAGCCAAGCCACAGTAGGTTGGGCTTTCTTT	CASSQATVGWAFF
NA	NA	TRBJ2-3	TRBV5-1	TGCACCAGCAGCCCAGGGACTGGGATCAATTCAGATACGCAGTATTTT	CTSSPGTGINSDTQYF
NA	NA	TRBJ2-1	TRBV5-4	TGTGCCAGCAGCCCGTCCACTAGCAGGAGAGCCTCGTCCTACAATGAGCAGTTCTTC	CASSPSTSRRASSYNEQFF
NA	NA	TRBJ1-1	TRBV10-3	TGTACCATCAGTGAGGCCAGGACTAACACTGAAGCTTTCTTT	CTISEARTNTEAFF
NA	many	TRBJ1-1	TRBV10-3	TGTGCCGTAGGCTCTCCTAACACTGAAGCTTTCTTT	CAVGSPNTEAFF
NA	NA	TRBJ1-3	TRBV11-2	TGTGCCAGCAGCCCGGGGACCCCTCTGTTT	CASSPGTPLF
NA	NA	TRBJ1-2	TRBV11-2	TGTGTCAGCATCATTGGACAGTCTTATGGCTACACCTTC	CVSIIGQSYGYTF
NA	NA	TRBJ2-7	TRBV7-9	TGTGCCAGCAGCCTCCCGACTCACCGCTACGAACTGTACTTC	CASSLPTHRYELYF
TRBD2	few	TRBJ2-1	TRBV12-3/TRBV12-4	TGTGCCAGCAGTTTCCTGCGGGCGGGAGGGCCGGGGGGGAAGAATGAGCAGTTCTTC	CASSFLRAGGPGGKNEQFF
TRBD2	NA	TRBJ2-1	TRBV12-3/TRBV12-4	TGCGCCAGCAGTATGGGGGGGGGTCTTTACAATGAGCAGTTCTTC	CASSMGGGLYNEQFF
NA	NA	TRBJ2-7	TRBV2	TGTGTCAGCAGGAACCTGTACGAGCAGTACTTC	CVSRNLYEQYF
NA	NA	TRBJ1-3	TRBV11-2	TGTGCCAGCAGCCCGGGGACAACTCCCTATTTT	CASSPGTTPYF
NA	once	TRBJ2-2	TRBV29-1	TGCAGCACTCGACGGAACAGCGGGGAGCTGTTTTTT	CSTRRNSGELFF
NA	NA	TRBJ2-1	TRBV6-1	TGTGCCAGCGGGGAGACAGCGCGTTACAATGAGCGGCTCTTC	CASGETARYNERLF